The rows below give T cell receptor beta chains drawn from one sample of a study of cytomegalovirus exposure and HLA in healthy donors. Sequencing was performed with immunoSEQ multiplex PCR; in TCRdb, only in-frame clones are kept and a portion is missing. The repertoire holds 150,000 to 200,000 clones, with around 76% as singletons. Sequenced sample: PBMCs. Receptors originate from a girl aged 10 to 17 in good health and CMV-seropositive. CDR3s include the opening cysteine and the closing phenylalanine or tryptophan. The order of the fields is clone size, J gene, D gene, V gene, CDR3 protein, CDR3 DNA. A D gene is named only where the DNA matches it firmly. Clone size appears in some rows only: once, few, many, or a class for an expanded clone.

clone_size: -; j_call: TRBJ2-1; d_call: -; v_call: TRBV9; cdr3_aa: CASSGIPGKHEQFF; cdr3_nt: TGTGCCAGCAGCGGAATTCCAGGGAAACATGAGCAGTTCTTC
clone_size: -; j_call: TRBJ2-3; d_call: TRBD2; v_call: TRBV7-9; cdr3_aa: CASSLLAGAYTDTQYF; cdr3_nt: TGTGCCAGCAGCTTGTTAGCGGGAGCCTACACAGATACGCAGTATTTT
clone_size: -; j_call: TRBJ2-5; d_call: -; v_call: TRBV2; cdr3_aa: CASKAWGPLQETQYF; cdr3_nt: TGTGCCAGCAAAGCGTGGGGGCCCCTTCAAGAGACCCAGTACTTC
clone_size: -; j_call: TRBJ1-5; d_call: TRBD1; v_call: TRBV19; cdr3_aa: CASSPRDSSNQPQHF; cdr3_nt: TGTGCCAGTAGTCCGCGGGACAGTAGCAATCAGCCCCAGCATTTT
clone_size: -; j_call: TRBJ2-7; d_call: TRBD2; v_call: TRBV4-2; cdr3_aa: CASSPRGGTSGYEQYF; cdr3_nt: TGTGCCAGCAGCCCCCGGGGAGGGACTAGCGGCTACGAGCAGTACTTC
clone_size: -; j_call: TRBJ2-2; d_call: TRBD2; v_call: TRBV11-2; cdr3_aa: CASSWSAGRAGELFF; cdr3_nt: TGTGCCAGCAGCTGGAGCGCGGGGAGGGCCGGGGAGCTGTTTTTT
clone_size: -; j_call: TRBJ2-3; d_call: TRBD2; v_call: TRBV7-7; cdr3_aa: CASSLSSGRDFTDTQYF; cdr3_nt: TGTGCTAGCAGCTTATCTAGCGGGAGGGACTTCACAGATACGCAGTATTTT
clone_size: -; j_call: TRBJ2-6; d_call: TRBD1; v_call: TRBV5-1; cdr3_aa: CASSSRDRAGANVLTF; cdr3_nt: TGCGCCAGCAGCTCAAGAGACAGGGCTGGGGCCAACGTCCTGACTTTC
clone_size: few; j_call: TRBJ2-5; d_call: TRBD1; v_call: TRBV19; cdr3_aa: CASSIATTGSETQYF; cdr3_nt: TGTGCCAGTAGTATAGCCACGACAGGGTCAGAGACCCAGTACTTC
clone_size: -; j_call: TRBJ2-1; d_call: TRBD2; v_call: TRBV7-9; cdr3_aa: CASSPLLAVLWDEQFF; cdr3_nt: TGTGCCAGCAGCCCCCTACTAGCGGTCCTCTGGGATGAGCAGTTCTTC
clone_size: -; j_call: TRBJ2-3; d_call: TRBD2; v_call: TRBV7-9; cdr3_aa: CASSTGTTTDTQYF; cdr3_nt: TGTGCCAGCAGCACTGGGACTACCACAGATACGCAGTATTTT
clone_size: -; j_call: TRBJ1-3; d_call: -; v_call: TRBV13; cdr3_aa: CASSLGQGNTIYF; cdr3_nt: TGTGCCAGCAGCTTAGGACAGGGAAACACCATATATTTT
clone_size: -; j_call: TRBJ2-3; d_call: TRBD2; v_call: TRBV5-1; cdr3_aa: CASSPGTSDTDTQYF; cdr3_nt: TGCGCCAGCAGCCCCGGGACTAGCGACACAGATACGCAGTATTTT
clone_size: -; j_call: TRBJ1-4; d_call: -; v_call: TRBV4-2; cdr3_aa: CASSPHRRTNEKLFF; cdr3_nt: TGTGCCAGCAGCCCACACCGGAGGACTAATGAAAAACTGTTTTTT
clone_size: -; j_call: TRBJ1-1; d_call: -; v_call: TRBV20-1; cdr3_aa: CSASFAEAFF; cdr3_nt: TGCAGTGCTAGTTTCGCTGAAGCTTTCTTT
clone_size: -; j_call: TRBJ2-3; d_call: -; v_call: TRBV5-1; cdr3_aa: CASRSTDFTDTQYF; cdr3_nt: TGCGCCAGCAGATCGACAGACTTCACAGATACGCAGTATTTT
clone_size: -; j_call: TRBJ2-5; d_call: -; v_call: TRBV7-2; cdr3_aa: CASSEGLQETQYF; cdr3_nt: TGTGCCAGCAGCGAGGGACTTCAAGAGACCCAGTACTTC
clone_size: -; j_call: TRBJ2-1; d_call: TRBD1; v_call: TRBV27; cdr3_aa: CASTDKDRVIFNEQFF; cdr3_nt: TGTGCCAGCACCGATAAGGACAGGGTTATTTTTAATGAGCAGTTCTTC
clone_size: -; j_call: TRBJ2-3; d_call: -; v_call: TRBV7-9; cdr3_aa: CASSSQGDTQYF; cdr3_nt: TGTGCCAGCAGCTCGCAGGGGGATACGCAGTATTTT
clone_size: -; j_call: TRBJ2-1; d_call: TRBD1; v_call: TRBV4-1; cdr3_aa: CASRRTGGAGPNEQFF; cdr3_nt: TGCGCCAGCAGGAGAACAGGGGGCGCAGGACCGAATGAGCAGTTCTTC
clone_size: -; j_call: TRBJ2-3; d_call: TRBD2; v_call: TRBV30; cdr3_aa: CAWDGTSVFTDTQYF; cdr3_nt: TGTGCCTGGGACGGGACTAGCGTTTTCACAGATACGCAGTATTTT
clone_size: -; j_call: TRBJ1-1; d_call: TRBD1; v_call: TRBV5-6; cdr3_aa: CASSLRQGKPEAFF; cdr3_nt: TGTGCCAGCAGCTTGAGACAGGGCAAGCCTGAAGCTTTCTTT
clone_size: once; j_call: TRBJ2-7; d_call: -; v_call: TRBV30; cdr3_aa: CATARDLVYEQYF; cdr3_nt: TGTGCCACAGCGCGGGACTTGGTCTACGAGCAGTACTTC
clone_size: -; j_call: TRBJ1-2; d_call: TRBD1; v_call: TRBV11-2; cdr3_aa: CASSLAPGGDYGYTF; cdr3_nt: TGTGCCAGCAGCTTAGCCCCAGGGGGCGACTATGGCTACACCTTC
clone_size: -; j_call: TRBJ2-7; d_call: -; v_call: TRBV18; cdr3_aa: CASSPPGLGGYEQYF; cdr3_nt: TGTGCCAGCTCACCACCCGGACTAGGGGGCTACGAGCAGTACTTC
clone_size: -; j_call: TRBJ2-1; d_call: -; v_call: TRBV15; cdr3_aa: CATSRGPKDTSTRIF; cdr3_nt: TGTGCCACCAGCAGAGGTCCCAAGGACACCTCCACACGTATCTTC
clone_size: -; j_call: TRBJ1-2; d_call: -; v_call: TRBV29-1; cdr3_aa: CSVEGPELIPNYGYTF; cdr3_nt: TGCAGCGTTGAGGGGCCGGAGCTAATCCCGAACTATGGCTACACCTTC
clone_size: -; j_call: TRBJ2-1; d_call: TRBD2; v_call: TRBV11-3; cdr3_aa: CASSLSRGGAGNEQFF; cdr3_nt: TGTGCCAGCAGCCTCTCTCGGGGGGGGGCGGGGAATGAGCAGTTCTTC